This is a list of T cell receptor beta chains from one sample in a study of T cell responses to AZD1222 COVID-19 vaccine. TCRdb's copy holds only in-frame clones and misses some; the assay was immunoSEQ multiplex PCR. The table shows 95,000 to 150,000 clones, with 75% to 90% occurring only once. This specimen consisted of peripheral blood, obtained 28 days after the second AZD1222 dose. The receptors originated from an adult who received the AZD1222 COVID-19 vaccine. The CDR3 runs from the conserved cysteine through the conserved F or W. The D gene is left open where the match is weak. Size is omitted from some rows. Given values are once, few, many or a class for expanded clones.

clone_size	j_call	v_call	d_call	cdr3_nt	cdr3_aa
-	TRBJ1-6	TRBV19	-	TGTGCCAGTAGTTGGGACCGCGGAAATTCACCCCTCCACTTT	CASSWDRGNSPLHF
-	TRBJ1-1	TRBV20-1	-	TGCAGTGCTAGTCAAGACAGGCCGAACACTGAAGCTTTCTTT	CSASQDRPNTEAFF
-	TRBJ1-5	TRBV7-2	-	TGTGCCAGCAGCTTAAGCGGGCAGGGGAAGCAGCCCCAGCATTTT	CASSLSGQGKQPQHF
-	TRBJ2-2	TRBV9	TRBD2	TGTGCCAGTACCGGGACTAGCGGGGGGGCTTACACCGGGGAGCTGTTTTTT	CASTGTSGGAYTGELFF
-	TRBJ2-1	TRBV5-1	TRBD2	TGCGCCAGCAGCTTGCTAGCGGTGAGCTCCTACAATGAGCAGTTCTTC	CASSLLAVSSYNEQFF
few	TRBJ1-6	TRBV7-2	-	TGTGCCAGCAGCAATGGGGGGAATTCACCCCTCCACTTT	CASSNGGNSPLHF
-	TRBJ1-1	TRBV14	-	TGTGCCAGCATGGGGGGGCTTAGGGGTGAAGCTTTCTTT	CASMGGLRGEAFF
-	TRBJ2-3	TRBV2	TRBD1	TGTGCCAGCTTTGGGACAGGGGGCCCAGATACGCAGTATTTT	CASFGTGGPDTQYF
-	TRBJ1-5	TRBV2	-	TGTGCCACCCAAGGGAGTGGGAATCAGCCCCAGCATTTT	CATQGSGNQPQHF
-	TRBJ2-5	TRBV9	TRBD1	TGTGCCAGCAGCGCTAGTACAGGGGGATGGCACTTC	CASSASTGGWHF
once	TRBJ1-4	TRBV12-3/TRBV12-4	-	TGTGCCAGCAGTTTAGCATTCGAAAAACTGTTTTTT	CASSLAFEKLFF
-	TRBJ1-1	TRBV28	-	TGTGCCAGCAGATCCAGACAGAGGACTAACACTGAAGCTTTCTTT	CASRSRQRTNTEAFF
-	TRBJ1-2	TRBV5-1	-	TGCGCCAGCTGGGCGGGTCTTAACTATGGCTACACCTTC	CASWAGLNYGYTF
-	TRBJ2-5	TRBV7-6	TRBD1	TGTGCCAGCAGCTCCCACCCCCGGGACAGCCGCCAAGAGACCCAGTACTTC	CASSSHPRDSRQETQYF
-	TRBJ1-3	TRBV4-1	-	TGCGCCAGCAGCCAAGGGGTGGGAGAATTAAAACCAAACACCATATATTTT	CASSQGVGELKPNTIYF
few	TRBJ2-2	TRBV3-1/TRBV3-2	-	TGTGCCAGCAGCCAGTTATTCACCGGGGAGCTGTTTTTT	CASSQLFTGELFF
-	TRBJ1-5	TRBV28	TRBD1	TGTGCCAGCAGTTTAACAGGGGAGAGTCAGCCCCAGCATTTT	CASSLTGESQPQHF
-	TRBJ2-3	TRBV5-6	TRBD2	TGTGCCAGCAGCTTCTACCCGGGGGGGTCCACAGATACGCAGTATTTT	CASSFYPGGSTDTQYF
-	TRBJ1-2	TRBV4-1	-	TGCGCCAGCAGCCCTAACTCAAACAACTATGGCTACACCTTC	CASSPNSNNYGYTF
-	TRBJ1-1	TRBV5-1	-	TGCGCCAGCAGCTGGGGAGCTCGAGGGCGGTTTCCTGAAGCTTTCTTT	CASSWGARGRFPEAFF
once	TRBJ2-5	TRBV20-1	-	TGCAGTGCTAGTCCCAGCGGAGTCCTACAAGAGACCCAGTACTTC	CSASPSGVLQETQYF
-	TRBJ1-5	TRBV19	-	TGTGCCAGTACCCCCAGGCGTAATCAGCCCCAGCATTTT	CASTPRRNQPQHF
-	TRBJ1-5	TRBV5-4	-	TGTGCCAGCAGCCCGGGACCTCACGGTTGGGATAGCAATCAGCCCCAGCATTTT	CASSPGPHGWDSNQPQHF
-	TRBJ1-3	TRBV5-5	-	TGTGCCAGCAGCTTGCAGGTATCCCGAACGGGAAACACCATATATTTT	CASSLQVSRTGNTIYF
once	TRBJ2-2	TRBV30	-	TGTGCCTGGAGTGTACAGGGCAACGGGGAGCTGTTTTTT	CAWSVQGNGELFF
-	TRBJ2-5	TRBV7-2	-	TGTGCCAGCAGCAAAAGTGGACCCGCGGGAGAGACCCAGTACTTC	CASSKSGPAGETQYF
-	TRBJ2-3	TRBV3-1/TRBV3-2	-	TGTGCCAGCAGCCAAGGAGGGACGGAGCAGTATTTT	CASSQGGTEQYF
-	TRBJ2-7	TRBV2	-	TGTGCCAGCAGTGCGCAGACCTACGAGCAGTACTTC	CASSAQTYEQYF
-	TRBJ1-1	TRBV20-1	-	TGCAGTGCTACTTGGGGTCCCGAAGCTTTCTTT	CSATWGPEAFF
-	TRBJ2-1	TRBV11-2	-	TGTGCCAGCAGCGGTGGCGTAAGCTCCTACAATGAGCAGTTCTTC	CASSGGVSSYNEQFF
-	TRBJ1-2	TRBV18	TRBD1	TGTGCCAGCTTCGGACAGGACTATGGCTACACCTTC	CASFGQDYGYTF
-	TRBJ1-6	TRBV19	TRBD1	TGTGCCAGTAGTATTCAGGGGGCGCGTAATTCACCCCTCCACTTT	CASSIQGARNSPLHF
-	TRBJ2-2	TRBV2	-	TGTGCCAGCAGTGAAAAGAACACCGGGGAGCTGTTTTTT	CASSEKNTGELFF
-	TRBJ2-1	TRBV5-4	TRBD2	TGTGCCAGCAGCCGCCCCGAGCGGGATTACAATGAGCAGTTCTTC	CASSRPERDYNEQFF
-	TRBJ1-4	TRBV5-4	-	TGTGCCAGCAGCCAAACAGGGTGGAGTAATGAAAAACTGTTTTTT	CASSQTGWSNEKLFF
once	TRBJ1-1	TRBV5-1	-	TGCGCCAGCAGCTTGGTACCCGGGGAAACTGAAGCTTTCTTT	CASSLVPGETEAFF
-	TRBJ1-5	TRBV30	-	TGTGCCTGGAGTCTTGCAGATCAGCCCCAGCATTTT	CAWSLADQPQHF
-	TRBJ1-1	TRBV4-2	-	TGTGCCAGCAGCCAAGATGGGCAGACGAACACTGAAGCTTTCTTT	CASSQDGQTNTEAFF
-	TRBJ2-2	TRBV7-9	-	TGTGCCAGCACCCTTCCCGGATACGACACCGGGGAGCTGTTTTTT	CASTLPGYDTGELFF
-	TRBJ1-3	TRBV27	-	TGTGCCAGCAGCAGCCCGTACTCTGGAAACACCATATATTTT	CASSSPYSGNTIYF
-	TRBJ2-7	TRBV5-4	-	TGTGCCAGCAGCCCGGGACGCCAAACGGCGAGAGAGCAGTACTTC	CASSPGRQTAREQYF
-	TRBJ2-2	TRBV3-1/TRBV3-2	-	TGTGCCAGCACCCTAAGGGGTACAGCGAAGGGAACCGGGGAGCTGTTTTTT	CASTLRGTAKGTGELFF
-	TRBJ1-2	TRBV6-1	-	TGTGCCAGCAGTGAAGGAAGGTTCGGGCCGTATGGCTACACCTTC	CASSEGRFGPYGYTF
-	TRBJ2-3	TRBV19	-	TGTGCCAGTAGTAGGCCCTCTGGGGACCAGAAGACGCAGTATTTT	CASSRPSGDQKTQYF
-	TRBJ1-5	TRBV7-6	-	TGTGCCAGCAGCCCCCGACGAGCGCAACCCCCAGAAGGGAATCAGCCCCAGCATTTT	CASSPRRAQPPEGNQPQHF
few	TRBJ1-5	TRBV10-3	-	TGTGCCATCAGTGAGTCGAATTGGGGGGGCCTCCAGCCCCAGCATTTT	CAISESNWGGLQPQHF
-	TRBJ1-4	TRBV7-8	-	TGTGCCAGCAGCCTTGGACGGCTGCCTTTTAATGAAAAACTGTTTTTT	CASSLGRLPFNEKLFF